The 6 T cell receptor beta chains listed next were all sequenced from one sample in a study of blood T cells in healthy people across ages. It was with a sample-barcoded 5' primer and a J-beta primer mix that a second PCR of about 6 to 12 cycles was run. TCRdb used MiXCR to reprocess the 5' RACE reads, holding one entry per CDR3 protein. The data show roughly 1,700,000 distinct CDR3 sequences, with approximately 30% seen just once and roughly 8% held by the top ten. Sequenced input: blood. The source is a woman aged 30 to 39 in good health.

This clonotype appeared many times. The chain recombines TRBV28 with TRBJ2-7; 9 bases fit TRBD1. Germline assignment: CDR1 MDHEN and CDR2 SYDVKM. The CDR3 runs 15 residues. V lost 4 bases and J lost 3; bases outside the gene matches: 7. The chain's CDR3 is CASSSTGTGNYEQYF. As DNA, the CDR3 is TGTGCCAGCAGTTCCACCGGGACAGGGAACTACGAGCAGTACTTC.

As to this clonotype: A much larger clone differs from this one at a single base, so this may be a read error. The V call is TRBV12-3 or TRBV12-4, the J call TRBJ2-7; D is unresolved. V was trimmed by 6 bases and J by 4 bases, leaving 10 bases between them. This CDR3 has 12 residues. CDR3 in amino acids: CASRQRPYEQYF. DNA for the CDR3: TGTGCCAGCAGACAGAGACCTTACGAGCAGTACTTC.

CDR3 coding DNA: TGCAGTGCGCCTCGTGAAACTGAAGCTTTCTTT. Amino acids: CSAPRETEAFF. This chain uses TRBV20-1 with TRBJ1-1; D ambiguous. V was cut by 6 bases and J by 5 bases, with 10 bases left in between. The germline CDR1 and CDR2 sequences are DFQATT and SNEGSKA (reference sequence). The CDR3 extends over 11 amino acids.

CDR3 amino acids: CASSYLATGLGTEAFF. The CDR3 DNA follows: TGTGCCAGCAGTTACTTGGCAACGGGGTTGGGCACTGAAGCTTTCTTT. The chain combines TRBV6-2 or TRBV6-3 with TRBJ1-1; D gene ambiguous. Trimming left V 1 base short and J 4 bases short, with 16 bases between. Per the germline V gene, CDR1 is MNHEY and CDR2 is SVGEGT. CDR3 size: 16 residues.

There are a few counts of this clonotype. The V gene is TRBV28, the J gene TRBJ2-7; the D gene is possibly TRBD1 (6 bases). Germline CDR1 is MDHEN and CDR2 is SYDVKM. The CDR3 runs 15 residues. V shed 6 bases and J shed 2 bases, with 17 bases lying between them. CDR3 protein: CASSHETRGTYEQYF. The CDR3 bases are TGTGCCAGCAGCCATGAGACCAGGGGTACCTACGAGCAGTACTTC.

This clonotype has a handful of counts. This rearrangement joins TRBV28 to TRBJ1-2; 11 positions agree with TRBD1. Germline V lookup: CDR1 MDHEN, CDR2 SYDVKM. CDR3 length: 17 residues. The V and J ends lost 6 bases and 8 bases, in that order; junction bases with no gene match: 17. CDR3 sequence (DNA): TGTGCCAGCAGCCTCCTCAGGACAGGGGGCCCAACTTGGGGCTACACCTTC. It is translated as CASSLLRTGGPTWGYTF.